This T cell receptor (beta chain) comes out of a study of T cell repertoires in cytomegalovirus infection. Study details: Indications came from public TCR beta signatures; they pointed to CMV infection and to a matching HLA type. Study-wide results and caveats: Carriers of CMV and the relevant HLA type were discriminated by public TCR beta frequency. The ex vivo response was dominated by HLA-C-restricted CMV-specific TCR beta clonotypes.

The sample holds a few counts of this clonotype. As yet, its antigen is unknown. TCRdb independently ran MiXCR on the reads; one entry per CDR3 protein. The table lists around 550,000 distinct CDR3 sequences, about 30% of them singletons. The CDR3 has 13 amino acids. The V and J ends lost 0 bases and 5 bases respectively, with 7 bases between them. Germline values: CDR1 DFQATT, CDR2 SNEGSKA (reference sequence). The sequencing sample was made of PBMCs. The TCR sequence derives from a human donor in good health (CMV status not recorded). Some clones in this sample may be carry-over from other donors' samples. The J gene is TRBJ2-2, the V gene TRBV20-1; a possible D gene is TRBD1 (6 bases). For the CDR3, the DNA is TGCAGTGCTAGAGAAAGGGGGACCGGGGAGCTGTTTTTT. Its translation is CSARERGTGELFF.